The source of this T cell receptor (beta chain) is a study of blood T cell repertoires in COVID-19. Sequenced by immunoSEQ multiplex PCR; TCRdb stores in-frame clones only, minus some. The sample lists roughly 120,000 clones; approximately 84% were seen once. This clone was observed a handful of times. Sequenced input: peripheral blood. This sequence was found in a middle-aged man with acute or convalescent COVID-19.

CDR3 loop: CASSLVGKPTEAFF. The CDR3 region has the DNA TGCGCCAGCAGCTTGGTGGGCAAACCCACTGAAGCTTTCTTT. This chain links TRBV5-1 with TRBJ1-1; no firm D call. The CDR3 consists of 14 residues. The V end lost 0 bases, the J end lost 4 bases, and 10 bases lay between the germline ends. Germline assignment: CDR1 SGHRS and CDR2 YFSETQ.